Below, 10 T cell receptor beta chains from the same sample are listed, as sequenced in a study of blood T cell repertoires in COVID-19. Measured with immunoSEQ multiplex PCR; TCRdb has only the in-frame clones, and not every one. The table records hundreds of thousands of clones, over 75% of them present only once. The sample comprised peripheral blood. The source of these receptors is a man aged 45-65 years with COVID-19, enrolled during active disease.

This chain joins TRBV15 and TRBJ2-5; D may be TRBD2 (6 bases). Germline lookup yields CDR1 LNHNV and CDR2 YYDKDF (reference sequence). V was trimmed by 8 bases and J by 1 base, leaving 14 bases between them. This CDR3 has 14 amino acids. CDR3 amino acids: CATRGGAAQETQYF. The DNA of the CDR3 is TGTGCCACCCGGGGCGGGGCGGCCCAAGAGACCCAGTACTTC.

V is TRBV29-1 and J is TRBJ1-1; D is uncertain. The CDR3 length is 11 residues. The ends were cut back, 6 bases at V and 0 bases at J, with 5 bases in the middle. Germline CDR1 and CDR2: SQVTM and ANQGSEA. For the CDR3, the DNA is TGCAGCGTACATTTGAACACTGAAGCTTTCTTT. This gives the protein CSVHLNTEAFF.

V gene TRBV5-1 combines with J gene TRBJ1-2, with 10 bases fitting TRBD1. There are 16 residues in the CDR3. J lost 3 bases, V lost 5 bases, and 10 bases had no gene match. Germline CDR1 reads SGHRS; CDR2 reads YFSETQ. In nucleotides, the CDR3 is TGCGCCAGCAGTTTTAACCCGGGACAGGGGCACTATGGCTACACCTTC. This sequence encodes CASSFNPGQGHYGYTF. Looking up the rest from reference TRBV5-1 and TRBJ1-2 gives the full variable domain: KAGVTQTPRYLIKTRGQQVTLSCSPISGHRSVSWYQQTPGQGLQFLFEYFSETQRNKGNFPGRFSGRQFSNSRSEMNVSTLELGDSALYLCASSFNPGQGHYGYTFGSGTRLTVV.

The rearrangement uses TRBV7-2 and TRBJ2-1, with D perhaps TRBD2 (5 bases). The CDR3 has 14 amino acids. Trimming pared 1 base from V and 4 bases from J, leaving 8 bases between. Germline lookup yields CDR1 SGHTA and CDR2 FQGNSA. The CDR3 is CASSLGAGYNEQFF. CDR3 DNA: TGTGCCAGCAGCTTAGGCGCGGGTTACAATGAGCAGTTCTTC. Drawing the rest from reference TRBV7-2 and TRBJ2-1, the complete variable domain is GAGVSQSPSNKVTEKGKDVELRCDPISGHTALYWYRQSLGQGLEFLIYFQGNSAPDKSGLPSDRFSAERTGGSVSTLTIQRTQQEDSAVYLCASSLGAGYNEQFFGPGTRLTVL.

The rearrangement links TRBV6-5 to TRBJ2-5; perhaps TRBD1 as D (5 bases). The CDR3 covers 12 residues. Trimming stripped 7 bases from V and 5 bases from J, with 11 bases between. Looked up from germline, CDR1 is MNHEY and CDR2 is SVGAGI. The CDR3 DNA sequence: TGTGCCAGCACCAATCCAGGGGAGACCCAGTACTTC. Amino acids: CASTNPGETQYF.

This chain uses TRBV6-5 with TRBJ1-2; 9 bases align to TRBD1. The CDR3 contains 16 residues. CDR1 is MNHEY, CDR2 SVGAGI, per germline. V lost 1 base and J lost 2; bases outside the gene matches: 5. The CDR3: CASSYFGTGHNYGYTF. Here the CDR3 DNA reads TGTGCCAGCAGTTACTTTGGGACAGGGCACAACTATGGCTACACCTTC.

The table lists this clone with a count of one. This rearrangement joins TRBV6-5 to TRBJ2-2; tentative D call: TRBD2 (5 bases). The CDR3 consists of 14 residues. The V end was cut by 2 bases, the J end by 9 bases, with 13 bases between. Germline CDR1 and CDR2: MNHEY and SVGAGI. The DNA for the CDR3 is TGTGCCAGCAGTTACCTAGCAGATCACCGGGAGCTGTTTTTT. Translating gives CASSYLADHRELFF.

The V call is TRBV6-2 or TRBV6-3, the J call TRBJ2-1; 9 nucleotides line up with TRBD2. CDR1 is MNHEY and CDR2 is SVGEGT in the germline V gene. This CDR3 spans 15 amino acids. Germline trimming cut 2 bases from V and 13 bases from J; bases unmatched to any gene: 12. The CDR3 here is CASSYTGLATRGQFF. Written as DNA, the CDR3 is TGTGCCAGCAGTTACACAGGACTAGCGACCCGTGGCCAGTTCTTC.

This clone was counted between two and nine times. This chain links TRBV19 with TRBJ2-1, with D perhaps TRBD2 (5 bases). Trimming took off 1 base at V and 8 bases at J, with 15 bases between the two ends. Looked up from germline, CDR1 is LNHDA and CDR2 is SQIVND (reference sequence). The CDR3 extends over 15 amino acids. The CDR3 spells CASSIGAVKGDEQFF. CDR3 coding DNA: TGTGCCAGTAGTATAGGGGCCGTGAAGGGAGATGAGCAGTTCTTC.

V gene TRBV5-4 combines with J gene TRBJ2-5, with D possibly matching TRBD1 (5 bases). The germline V gene encodes CDR1 SGHNT and CDR2 YYREEE (reference sequence). CDR3 size: 15 residues. The V gene lost 4 bases and the J gene lost 2 bases, with 15 bases spanning the gap. DNA of the CDR3: TGTGCCAGCAGCCCGACCTCCGACAGACAAGAGACCCAGTACTTC. Its translation is CASSPTSDRQETQYF.